One sample yielded the 22 T cell receptor beta chains listed below, sequenced in a study of T cell repertoires in cytomegalovirus infection. Each CDR3 protein is one row after TCRdb ran MiXCR on the reads. The top ten clones hold approximately 93% of a sample with roughly 78,000 distinct CDR3 sequences, 35% to 45% of them seen once. Antigen specificity for these receptors is unknown. The sample was CD8+ T cells from cultured PBMCs, taken from culture after CMV antigen stimulation. These receptor sequences come from a human donor in good health (CMV status not recorded). Some clones in this sample may be carry-over from other donors' samples.

V usage is TRBV5-4 and J usage is TRBJ1-2; tentative D call: TRBD1 (6 bases). The V end was cut by 4 bases, the J end by 3 bases, with 13 bases between. The CDR3 loop spans 14 amino acids. Germline CDR1 is SGHNT and CDR2 is YYREEE (reference sequence). CDR3 in amino acids: CASSAGGSDYGYTF. The DNA of the CDR3 is TGTGCCAGCAGCGCTGGGGGCTCGGACTATGGCTACACCTTC.

The chain joins TRBV7-9 to TRBJ2-4; D not certain. Germline V gives CDR1 SEHNR, CDR2 FQNEAQ (reference sequence). The V and J ends lost 8 bases and 6 bases respectively, with 32 bases between them. The CDR3 spans 19 residues. The CDR3 DNA reads as TGTGCCAGCGCTCGGAGAGAGGAAGGTGGCTCCATCCCCATAAACATTCAGTACTTC. It codes for CASARREEGGSIPINIQYF. The full variable domain, its missing parts supplied by reference TRBV7-9 and TRBJ2-4, is DTGVSQNPRHKITKRGQNVTFRCDPISEHNRLYWYRQTLGQGPEFLTYFQNEAQLEKSRLLSDRFSAERPKGSFSTLEIQRTEQGDSAMYLCASARREEGGSIPINIQYFGAGTRLSVL.

This clonotype was found a few times. This chain links TRBV7-6 with TRBJ1-6; D unclear. Per germline, CDR1 SGHVS and CDR2 FNYEAQ. V lost 7 bases and J 8 bases, leaving 9 bases between the germline ends. CDR3 length equals 12 residues. The CDR3 DNA follows: TGTGCCAGCACCCACACCGATTCACCCCTCCACTTT. Its translation is CASTHTDSPLHF.

The rearrangement uses TRBV27 and TRBJ1-2, with TRBD1 matching 7 bases. Germline values: CDR1 MNHEY, CDR2 SMNVEV (reference sequence). This CDR3 is 14 amino acids long. J was trimmed by 6 bases and V by 4 bases; bases with no gene match: 8. The CDR3 here is CASSSSRGDHGYTF. The CDR3 region has the DNA TGTGCCAGCAGTTCCAGCAGGGGGGACCATGGCTACACCTTC.

A few counts support this clonotype. The chain carries TRBV28 and TRBJ2-7; 7 bases match TRBD1. After removal of 5 bases from V and 4 bases from J, the junction contained 8 bases not matched to a gene. This CDR3 is 14 amino acids long. Germline CDR1 and CDR2: MDHEN and SYDVKM. This CDR3 is CASSPAGRGYEQYF. CDR3 nucleotide sequence: TGTGCCAGCAGTCCCGCTGGCAGGGGGTACGAGCAGTACTTC.

This clonotype was seen a few times. The chain is built from TRBV7-2 and TRBJ2-1; 13 nucleotides match TRBD2. J was trimmed by 7 bases and V by 5 bases; bases with no gene match: 11. Germline V gene lookup returns CDR1 SGHTA and CDR2 FQGNSA. This CDR3 comprises 17 residues. CDR3 sequence reads: CASSRDRTSGGRNEQFF. CDR3 DNA: TGTGCCAGCAGCCGAGATCGGACTAGCGGGGGAAGAAATGAGCAGTTCTTC.

This clonotype showed up just a few times. CDR3 residues: CASSQDGLAGNTIYF. In nucleotides, the CDR3 is TGCGCCAGCAGCCAAGATGGCCTCGCTGGAAACACCATATATTTT. The V call is TRBV4-3, the J call TRBJ1-3, with no clear D. Trimming left V 0 bases short and J 2 bases short, with 8 bases between. Per the germline V gene, CDR1 is LGHNA and CDR2 is YSLEER. This CDR3 is 15 amino acids long.

The J gene is TRBJ2-1, the V gene TRBV7-4, with D perhaps given as TRBD1 or TRBD2 (5 bases each). CDR3 length: 18 amino acids. Deletions cut 1 base from V and 4 bases from J, with 20 bases between. Germline CDR1 is SGHVT and CDR2 is SQSDAQ. In nucleotides, the CDR3 is TGTGCCAGCAGCTTAGAGGATTCGAGGGGCCTATTTTACAATGAGCAGTTCTTC. This encodes CASSLEDSRGLFYNEQFF.

A few counts support this clonotype. The chain joins TRBV6-6 to TRBJ2-7; TRBD2 might be the D (6 bases). This CDR3 has 14 amino acids. Germline assignment: CDR1 MNHNY and CDR2 SVGAGI (reference sequence). The V gene lost 5 bases and the J gene lost 4 bases, with 15 bases spanning the gap. In nucleotides, the CDR3 is TGTGCCAGCAGTGGTCGTGGGGGGAGATACGAGCAGTACTTC. Encoded protein: CASSGRGGRYEQYF.

V gene TRBV14 combines with J gene TRBJ1-2; D gene ambiguous. Germline V gives CDR1 SGHDN, CDR2 FVKESK. Trimming removed 3 bases at V and 4 bases at J, with 9 bases between. The CDR3 loop spans 13 amino acids. CDR3 in DNA: TGTGCCAGCAGCCAGGGGTCAGTCTATGGCTACACCTTC. Its protein product is CASSQGSVYGYTF.

This clonotype has at least ten counts. The rearrangement uses TRBV12-3 or TRBV12-4 and TRBJ2-3, with D perhaps matching TRBD1 or TRBD2 (6 bases each). V was pared by 5 bases and J by 3 bases, with 12 bases between. The CDR3 contains 14 residues. The CDR3 DNA sequence: TGTGCCAGCAGTGTCACAGGGACTACAGATACGCAGTATTTT. It yields the protein CASSVTGTTDTQYF.

The rearrangement links TRBV27 to TRBJ2-7, with TRBD2 matching 9 bases. The germline CDR1 and CDR2 sequences are MNHEY and SMNVEV (reference sequence). V lost 0 bases and J lost 2; bases outside the gene matches: 11. The CDR3 consists of 18 residues. The CDR3: CASSLSRGRGGYPYEQYF. In DNA form, the CDR3 reads TGTGCCAGCAGTTTATCCCGAGGGCGGGGGGGTTATCCCTACGAGCAGTACTTC.

This clonotype was seen more than once but under ten times. The junction departs from germline at one end; a sequencing error may be responsible. This sequence joins TRBV27 and TRBJ2-6; D remains ambiguous. The CDR3 covers 16 residues. CDR1 MNHEY and CDR2 SMNVEV come from the germline V gene (reference sequence). Here the CDR3 reads CASSLSTGSGANVLTF. Written as DNA, the CDR3 is TGTGCCAGCAGTCTATCCACGGGCTCTGGGGCCAACGTCCTGACTTTC. Using reference TRBV27 and TRBJ2-6 for the parts outside the CDR3, the full variable domain is EAQVTQNPRYLITVTGKKLTVTCSQNMNHEYMSWYRQDPGLGLRQIYYSMNVEVTDKGDVPEGYKVSRKEKRNFPLILESPSPNQTSLYFCASSLSTGSGANVLTFGAGSRLTVL.

The table lists this clonotype with a few counts. The chain is built from TRBV4-1 and TRBJ2-1, with TRBD2 identical over 11 bases. V gave up 3 bases and J gave up 5 bases; unmatched junction bases: 3. The CDR3 is 15 amino acids. The germline gives CDR1 MGHRA, CDR2 YSYEKL. CDR3 DNA sequence: TGCGCCAGCAGCCAGACTAGCGGGGCCAACAATGAGCAGTTCTTC. Its protein is CASSQTSGANNEQFF.

This clonotype was found a few times. This chain joins TRBV4-1 and TRBJ2-1; tentative D call: TRBD2 (7 bases). Germline V gene data show CDR1 as MGHRA and CDR2 as YSYEKL. V gave up 4 bases and J gave up 2 bases, with 21 bases separating them. This CDR3 has 18 amino acids. CDR3 amino acids: CASSLKGWGGGAYNEQFF. The CDR3 DNA reads TGCGCCAGCAGCCTAAAAGGATGGGGAGGGGGGGCCTACAATGAGCAGTTCTTC.

The chain carries TRBV2 and TRBJ1-6; D remains unclear. The length of the CDR3 is 15 residues. The germline gives CDR1 SNHLY, CDR2 FYNNEI. V was clipped by 0 bases and J by 2 bases, with 5 bases between them. CDR3 DNA: TGTGCCAGCAGTGAAGCGGGGACCTATAATTCACCCCTCCACTTT. Translation: CASSEAGTYNSPLHF.

V usage is TRBV5-4 and J usage is TRBJ1-6, with a tentative D call TRBD1 (5 bases). Deletions cut 4 bases from V and 0 bases from J, with 14 bases between. The CDR3 has 17 amino acids. The germline V gene encodes CDR1 SGHNT and CDR2 YYREEE (reference sequence). CDR3 in DNA: TGTGCCAGCAGCGAGTACTCCGACAGCTCCTATAATTCACCCCTCCACTTT. Translated, it gives CASSEYSDSSYNSPLHF. The complete variable domain, with remaining parts taken from reference TRBV5-4 and TRBJ1-6, reads ETGVTQSPTHLIKTRGQQVTLRCSSQSGHNTVSWYQQALGQGPQFIFQYYREEENGRGNFPPRFSGLQFPNYSSELNVNALELDDSALYLCASSEYSDSSYNSPLHFGNGTRLTVT.

The rearrangement joins TRBV9 to TRBJ2-7; D may be TRBD2 (5 bases). The CDR3 has 14 residues. Germline V CDR1 and CDR2: SGDLS, YYNGEE. The ends were cut back, 0 bases at V and 0 bases at J, with 7 bases in the middle. CDR3 sequence reads: CASSVGGPSYEQYF. CDR3 coding DNA: TGTGCCAGCAGCGTAGGCGGGCCCTCCTACGAGCAGTACTTC.

The chain recombines TRBV5-1 with TRBJ1-1; 9 nucleotides match TRBD1. The V gene's germline CDR1 is SGHRS and CDR2 YFSETQ. V was pared by 0 bases and J by 1 base, with 7 bases of the junction left unmatched. The length of the CDR3 is 17 residues. CDR3: CASSLEVGQGKNTEAFF. In DNA, the CDR3 is TGCGCCAGCAGCTTGGAAGTGGGACAGGGAAAGAACACTGAAGCTTTCTTT.

About this clonotype: This may be a read error: a much more frequent sequence differs by one nucleotide. The chain is built from TRBV7-4 and TRBJ2-7, with 7 nucleotides matching TRBD1. This CDR3 contains 15 residues. Germline lookup yields CDR1 SGHVT and CDR2 SQSDAQ. The CDR3 reads CDSTLTGSSSYEQYF. The CDR3 DNA is TGTGACAGCACCTTGACAGGGTCGAGCTCCTACGAGCAGTACTTC.

This clonotype was found a few times. The CDR3 loop reads CASSQDYVAGGKPDTQYF. The CDR3 nucleotides are TGTGCCAGCAGCCAAGATTATGTAGCGGGGGGGAAACCAGATACGCAGTATTTT. This sequence joins TRBV3-1 and TRBJ2-3, with TRBD2 matching 11 bases. CDR1 and CDR2 (germline): LGHDT, YNNKEL (reference sequence). V lost 0 bases, J lost 4 bases, and 9 bases stayed unmatched. The CDR3 extends over 18 amino acids.

This clonotype appeared once. The chain recombines TRBV20-1 with TRBJ2-1; D unresolved. Germline-derived CDR1 and CDR2 are DFQATT and SNEGSKA (reference sequence). V was shortened by 3 bases and J by 9 bases, with 9 bases between the two germline ends. This CDR3 is 11 amino acids long. CDR3 bases: TGCAGTGCTAGGTCCGGTCGTGAGCAGTTCTTC. The encoded protein is CSARSGREQFF.